These T cell receptor beta chains were read from a single sample in a study of blood T cell repertoires in COVID-19. Clones were read by immunoSEQ multiplex PCR, and TCRdb kept only the in-frame ones, dropping some. The profile shows about 72,000 clones, about nine tenths of them singletons. Sequenced sample: peripheral blood. The receptor set was obtained from a man in his 70s with active or convalescent COVID-19. Both conserved end residues are part of each CDR3. A D gene is named only where the DNA matches it firmly. Some rows have no size entry. The others give once, few or many, or a class for an expanded clone.

.,.,TRBV4-1,TRBJ1-6,TGCGCCAGCAGCCAAGGGGACTCGAGCAATTCACCCCTCCACTTT,CASSQGDSSNSPLHF
.,TRBD1,TRBV10-3,TRBJ1-3,TGTGCCATCACCGGACAGGGGGCACCTGGAAACACCATATATTTT,CAITGQGAPGNTIYF
.,.,TRBV27,TRBJ2-7,TGTGCCAGCAGGGGAGCGGGCCCCTCCTACGAGCAGTACTTC,CASRGAGPSYEQYF
once,.,TRBV30,TRBJ1-3,TGTGCCTGGAGTGCGACTTCCTCAATTATATATTTT,CAWSATSSIIYF
.,TRBD1,TRBV15,TRBJ2-1,TGTGCCACCAGCAGAGAACAGGGGGCCTACAATGAGCAGTTCTTC,CATSREQGAYNEQFF
.,.,TRBV5-5,TRBJ2-3,TGTGCCAGCAGCCCCAGACGGGTTAGCACAGATACGCAGTATTTT,CASSPRRVSTDTQYF
.,.,TRBV28,TRBJ1-2,TGTGCCAGCAGTTTACCGGGGATGAATGGCTACACCTTC,CASSLPGMNGYTF
.,TRBD1,TRBV7-7,TRBJ2-2,TGTGCTAGCAGCCCACGGACAGGAAGCGGCCCCGGGGAGCTGTTTTTT,CASSPRTGSGPGELFF
.,TRBD2,TRBV9,TRBJ2-5,TGTGCCAGCAGCGTCGGACTAGCGGGAGGGCCTCTGGAGACCCAGTACTTC,CASSVGLAGGPLETQYF
.,.,TRBV28,TRBJ2-5,TGTGCCAGCAGTTCCCGGTCCCAGTACTTC,CASSSRSQYF
.,.,TRBV30,TRBJ1-5,TGTGCCTGGAGTGTACGGGGCAATCAGCCCCAGCATTTT,CAWSVRGNQPQHF
once,.,TRBV18,TRBJ1-5,TGTGCCAGCTCATTGGGAGATAGCAATCAGCCCCAGCATTTT,CASSLGDSNQPQHF
.,.,TRBV27,TRBJ1-1,TGTGCCAGCAGTTTTGTAGACTCCAACACTGAAGCTTTCTTT,CASSFVDSNTEAFF
.,.,TRBV12-3/TRBV12-4,TRBJ2-7,TGTGCCAGCAGTTCCCTCGGCTCCTACGAGCAGTACTTC,CASSSLGSYEQYF
.,TRBD2,TRBV30,TRBJ2-5,TGTGCCTCCACTAGCGGGGGGGAGACCCAGTACTTC,CASTSGGETQYF
.,TRBD1,TRBV6-2/TRBV6-3,TRBJ2-7,TGTGCCAGCAGTTACGACCAGGGGGCCTCCTACGAGCAGTACTTC,CASSYDQGASYEQYF
.,TRBD1,TRBV19,TRBJ2-1,TGTGCCAGTAGCCACGGACAGGGTGACCATGAGCAGTTCTTC,CASSHGQGDHEQFF